This is a list of T cell receptor beta chains from one sample in a study of technical replicates of blood from a handful of donors. TCRdb's copy holds only in-frame clones and misses some; the assay was immunoSEQ multiplex PCR. This sample carries tens of thousands of clones, 90% to 95% of them seen once, and the ten largest clones take about 3.9%. Sequenced: PBMCs. The receptors were sampled from a human donor in good health. Some clones in this sample may be carry-over from other donors' samples. The CDR3 runs from the conserved cysteine through the conserved F or W. The D gene is left open where the match is weak. Rows may omit the clone size; those that give it use once, few, many or a size class.

abundance: once
v_gene: TRBV10-3
d_gene: .
j_gene: TRBJ1-1
CDR3nt: TGTGCCATCATGCGCATAATGAACACTGAAGCTTTCTTT
CDR3aa: CAIMRIMNTEAFF

abundance: .
v_gene: TRBV5-4
d_gene: .
j_gene: TRBJ2-2
CDR3nt: TGTGCCAGCAGCGGACGGGACATGCGGGGGGAGCTGTTTTTT
CDR3aa: CASSGRDMRGELFF

abundance: .
v_gene: TRBV19
d_gene: .
j_gene: TRBJ2-7
CDR3nt: TGTGCCAGTAGTCCCCGGCAGGGGGGCTCCTACGAGCAGTACTTC
CDR3aa: CASSPRQGGSYEQYF

abundance: .
v_gene: TRBV6-6
d_gene: .
j_gene: TRBJ2-7
CDR3nt: TGTGCCAGCAGTTACGGAGGGGGCGAATACGAGCAGTACTTC
CDR3aa: CASSYGGGEYEQYF

abundance: .
v_gene: TRBV5-4
d_gene: TRBD1
j_gene: TRBJ1-2
CDR3nt: TGTGCCAGCAGCCTTGGACAGGGCTCTACTAACTATGGCTACACCTTC
CDR3aa: CASSLGQGSTNYGYTF

abundance: .
v_gene: TRBV5-6
d_gene: TRBD1
j_gene: TRBJ1-4
CDR3nt: TGTGCCAGCAGCGCGGGACAGGCGCTTAATGAAAAACTGTTTTTT
CDR3aa: CASSAGQALNEKLFF

abundance: .
v_gene: TRBV5-1
d_gene: .
j_gene: TRBJ2-7
CDR3nt: TGCGCCAGCAGCCCCACTGATGAGGGAACCTACGAGCAGTACTTC
CDR3aa: CASSPTDEGTYEQYF

abundance: .
v_gene: TRBV2
d_gene: TRBD2
j_gene: TRBJ2-7
CDR3nt: TGTGCCAGCAGGAGAGCGGGAGTACTCTACGAGCAGTACTTC
CDR3aa: CASRRAGVLYEQYF

abundance: .
v_gene: TRBV4-1
d_gene: .
j_gene: TRBJ1-5
CDR3nt: TGCGCCAGCAGCCAAGTTCTGGGAGGCAATCAGCCCCAGCATTTT
CDR3aa: CASSQVLGGNQPQHF

abundance: .
v_gene: TRBV7-8
d_gene: TRBD1
j_gene: TRBJ1-2
CDR3nt: TGTGCCAGCAGCTTAGGTCAGGGGGCCGGCTACACCTTC
CDR3aa: CASSLGQGAGYTF

abundance: .
v_gene: TRBV7-2
d_gene: .
j_gene: TRBJ2-3
CDR3nt: TGTGCCAGCAGCTTAGCGGCCTGGAGCACAGATACGCAGTATTTT
CDR3aa: CASSLAAWSTDTQYF

abundance: .
v_gene: TRBV25-1
d_gene: .
j_gene: TRBJ1-6
CDR3nt: TGTGCCAGCAGTGAATCAGGGGACAATTCACCCCTCCACTTT
CDR3aa: CASSESGDNSPLHF

abundance: once
v_gene: TRBV28
d_gene: TRBD1
j_gene: TRBJ1-2
CDR3nt: TGTGCCAGCACCGCTGGGACAGCACGTTATGGCTACACCTTC
CDR3aa: CASTAGTARYGYTF

abundance: .
v_gene: TRBV4-3
d_gene: TRBD2
j_gene: TRBJ2-5
CDR3nt: TGCGCCAGCAGCCAAGGGACTAGCCGAGAGACCCAGTACTTC
CDR3aa: CASSQGTSRETQYF

abundance: .
v_gene: TRBV7-8
d_gene: .
j_gene: TRBJ1-2
CDR3nt: TGTGCCAGCAGCCTACTTGGGGGCCGTGCTAACTATGGCTACACCTTC
CDR3aa: CASSLLGGRANYGYTF

abundance: .
v_gene: TRBV10-3
d_gene: .
j_gene: TRBJ1-1
CDR3nt: TGTGCCATCAGTGACCCCGAGGAGGGGCAGGGAAGAACTGAAGCTTTCTTT
CDR3aa: CAISDPEEGQGRTEAFF

abundance: .
v_gene: TRBV27
d_gene: TRBD1
j_gene: TRBJ1-6
CDR3nt: TGTGCCAGCAGCCCCGACTCCGGGACAGGGAGCTCCTATAATTCACCCCTCCACTTT
CDR3aa: CASSPDSGTGSSYNSPLHF

abundance: .
v_gene: TRBV19
d_gene: TRBD1
j_gene: TRBJ2-5
CDR3nt: TGTGCCAGTAGCACCCGGGACAGGGGGCCGGAGACCCAGTACTTC
CDR3aa: CASSTRDRGPETQYF

abundance: .
v_gene: TRBV5-5
d_gene: TRBD1
j_gene: TRBJ1-3
CDR3nt: TGTGCCAGCAGCGGTGGGACAGCTGGAAACACCATATATTTT
CDR3aa: CASSGGTAGNTIYF

abundance: .
v_gene: TRBV2
d_gene: TRBD2
j_gene: TRBJ2-2
CDR3nt: TGTGCCAGCAGTTCCCTTGAGACTAGCGGGGGGGCCGGGGAGCTGTTTTTT
CDR3aa: CASSSLETSGGAGELFF

abundance: once
v_gene: TRBV18
d_gene: .
j_gene: TRBJ2-7
CDR3nt: TGTGCCAGCTCACCCAACCCGCCCGGAGGTTCCTCCTACGAGCAGTACTTC
CDR3aa: CASSPNPPGGSSYEQYF

abundance: once
v_gene: TRBV10-3
d_gene: .
j_gene: TRBJ1-2
CDR3nt: TGTGCCATCAGTGATCAAGAGGCTTTTGGCTACACCTTC
CDR3aa: CAISDQEAFGYTF

abundance: .
v_gene: TRBV5-4
d_gene: TRBD1
j_gene: TRBJ2-7
CDR3nt: TGTGCCAGCAGCCTCGGGACAGGGGGCTCCTACGAGCAGTACTTC
CDR3aa: CASSLGTGGSYEQYF

abundance: once
v_gene: TRBV5-1
d_gene: .
j_gene: TRBJ2-7
CDR3nt: TGCGCCAGCAGCCCGCAGGGGCTCGAGCAGTACTTC
CDR3aa: CASSPQGLEQYF

abundance: .
v_gene: TRBV7-2
d_gene: TRBD1
j_gene: TRBJ1-2
CDR3nt: TGTGCCAGCAGCCTAGCCGGGACAGGGACCTATGGCTACACCTTC
CDR3aa: CASSLAGTGTYGYTF

abundance: few
v_gene: TRBV7-2
d_gene: TRBD2
j_gene: TRBJ2-1
CDR3nt: TGTGCCAGCAGCGAAGCCGGGACTAGCGGCTACAATGAGCAGTTCTTC
CDR3aa: CASSEAGTSGYNEQFF

abundance: .
v_gene: TRBV4-2
d_gene: .
j_gene: TRBJ2-5
CDR3nt: TGTGCCAGCAGCCAACGAGAGACCCAGTACTTC
CDR3aa: CASSQRETQYF

abundance: .
v_gene: TRBV6-1
d_gene: .
j_gene: TRBJ1-6
CDR3nt: TGTGCCAGCAGTGAAATTGGGGGGGCCGGTTCACCCCTCCACTTT
CDR3aa: CASSEIGGAGSPLHF

abundance: few
v_gene: TRBV13
d_gene: .
j_gene: TRBJ1-1
CDR3nt: TGTGCCAGCAGCTTAGAGGGGGGGGGCACTGAAGCTTTCTTT
CDR3aa: CASSLEGGGTEAFF

abundance: .
v_gene: TRBV6-1
d_gene: .
j_gene: TRBJ2-7
CDR3nt: TGTGCCAGCAGCGACCTCGAGGCAGCCTACGAGCAGTACTTC
CDR3aa: CASSDLEAAYEQYF

abundance: .
v_gene: TRBV7-2
d_gene: TRBD1
j_gene: TRBJ1-6
CDR3nt: TGTGCCAGCAGCTCAGAGACAGGGATTAATTCACCCCTCCACTTT
CDR3aa: CASSSETGINSPLHF

abundance: .
v_gene: TRBV7-3
d_gene: TRBD2
j_gene: TRBJ2-1
CDR3nt: TGTGCCAGCAGCGCTGGGACTAGCGGGAGTAATGAGCAGTTCTTC
CDR3aa: CASSAGTSGSNEQFF

abundance: .
v_gene: TRBV9
d_gene: TRBD2
j_gene: TRBJ2-1
CDR3nt: TGTGCCAGCAGCCTTAGACTAGCGGGAGGGCGGTTTAATGAGCAGTTCTTC
CDR3aa: CASSLRLAGGRFNEQFF

abundance: medium-sized
v_gene: TRBV7-9
d_gene: .
j_gene: TRBJ1-6
CDR3nt: TGTGCCAGCAGCATGTACAGATACTATAATTCACCCCTCCACTTT
CDR3aa: CASSMYRYYNSPLHF

abundance: .
v_gene: TRBV25-1
d_gene: TRBD1
j_gene: TRBJ2-7
CDR3nt: TGTGCCAGCAGTGACCACCCGGACAGGGGATTCTACGAGCAGTACTTC
CDR3aa: CASSDHPDRGFYEQYF

abundance: .
v_gene: TRBV5-4
d_gene: .
j_gene: TRBJ2-5
CDR3nt: TGTGCCAGCAGCGTCGGGAGAAGGGAGACCCAGTACTTC
CDR3aa: CASSVGRRETQYF

abundance: .
v_gene: TRBV7-2
d_gene: TRBD1
j_gene: TRBJ1-1
CDR3nt: TGTGCCAGCAGCTCCGACAGGGGGCTCACTGAAGCTTTCTTT
CDR3aa: CASSSDRGLTEAFF

abundance: once
v_gene: TRBV7-2
d_gene: .
j_gene: TRBJ1-1
CDR3nt: TGTGCCAGCAGCTTACCCGGGGAGGAAGCTTTCTTT
CDR3aa: CASSLPGEEAFF

abundance: .
v_gene: TRBV11-2
d_gene: .
j_gene: TRBJ2-3
CDR3nt: TGTGCCAGCAGCCCCCGGCCCAGGAAGGGCACAGATACGCAGTATTTT
CDR3aa: CASSPRPRKGTDTQYF

abundance: .
v_gene: TRBV18
d_gene: .
j_gene: TRBJ2-3
CDR3nt: TGTGCCAGCTCACCAGGGGGACACCCCCTAAGCACAGATACGCAGTATTTT
CDR3aa: CASSPGGHPLSTDTQYF

abundance: .
v_gene: TRBV6-5
d_gene: TRBD2
j_gene: TRBJ2-7
CDR3nt: TGTGCCAGCAGTTACTTTGGGGCGGGAGGATCCTACGAGCAGTACTTC
CDR3aa: CASSYFGAGGSYEQYF

abundance: .
v_gene: TRBV10-3
d_gene: .
j_gene: TRBJ1-2
CDR3nt: TGTGCCATCAGTCGGGACAACGTAGACGGCTACACCTTC
CDR3aa: CAISRDNVDGYTF

abundance: .
v_gene: TRBV13
d_gene: TRBD1
j_gene: TRBJ2-7
CDR3nt: TGTGCCAGCAGCTCCGACCCCGGGACAGTGATAGCCGAGCAGTACTTC
CDR3aa: CASSSDPGTVIAEQYF

abundance: .
v_gene: TRBV4-2
d_gene: .
j_gene: TRBJ1-4
CDR3nt: TGTGCCAGCAGCCAAGAGATTCGCGTGGGGGCACCGTTTGAAAAACTGTTTTTT
CDR3aa: CASSQEIRVGAPFEKLFF

abundance: .
v_gene: TRBV11-1
d_gene: TRBD1
j_gene: TRBJ2-7
CDR3nt: TGTGCCAGCAGCCCGGGGACAGGGGGCGTGATTTACGAGCAGTACTTC
CDR3aa: CASSPGTGGVIYEQYF

abundance: .
v_gene: TRBV4-3
d_gene: TRBD1
j_gene: TRBJ1-2
CDR3nt: TGCGCCAGCAGCCAGGAGGGGACAGGGGTTACTACTGGCTACACCTTC
CDR3aa: CASSQEGTGVTTGYTF

abundance: .
v_gene: TRBV19
d_gene: .
j_gene: TRBJ2-1
CDR3nt: TGTGCCAGTAGTAACAGGGCCCGAGATGAGCAGTTCTTC
CDR3aa: CASSNRARDEQFF

abundance: .
v_gene: TRBV7-9
d_gene: TRBD2
j_gene: TRBJ2-2
CDR3nt: TGTGCCAGCAGCTTGGGGACTAGCGGCACCGGGGAGCTGTTTTTT
CDR3aa: CASSLGTSGTGELFF

abundance: .
v_gene: TRBV6-5
d_gene: TRBD2
j_gene: TRBJ2-7
CDR3nt: TGTGCCAGCAGTACGACTAGCGGATCGAGGGAGCAGTACTTC
CDR3aa: CASSTTSGSREQYF

abundance: .
v_gene: TRBV15
d_gene: .
j_gene: TRBJ2-5
CDR3nt: TGTGCCACCAGTTACGGACCACGGGGAGAGACCCAGTACTTC
CDR3aa: CATSYGPRGETQYF

abundance: .
v_gene: TRBV7-9
d_gene: .
j_gene: TRBJ1-5
CDR3nt: TGTGCCAGCAGCTTCTCCGGGAAAAAAGATCAGCCCCAGCATTTT
CDR3aa: CASSFSGKKDQPQHF

abundance: .
v_gene: TRBV6-1
d_gene: TRBD1
j_gene: TRBJ2-2
CDR3nt: TGTGCCAGCAGTGTCCGGGACAGTGGCACCGGGGAGCTGTTTTTT
CDR3aa: CASSVRDSGTGELFF